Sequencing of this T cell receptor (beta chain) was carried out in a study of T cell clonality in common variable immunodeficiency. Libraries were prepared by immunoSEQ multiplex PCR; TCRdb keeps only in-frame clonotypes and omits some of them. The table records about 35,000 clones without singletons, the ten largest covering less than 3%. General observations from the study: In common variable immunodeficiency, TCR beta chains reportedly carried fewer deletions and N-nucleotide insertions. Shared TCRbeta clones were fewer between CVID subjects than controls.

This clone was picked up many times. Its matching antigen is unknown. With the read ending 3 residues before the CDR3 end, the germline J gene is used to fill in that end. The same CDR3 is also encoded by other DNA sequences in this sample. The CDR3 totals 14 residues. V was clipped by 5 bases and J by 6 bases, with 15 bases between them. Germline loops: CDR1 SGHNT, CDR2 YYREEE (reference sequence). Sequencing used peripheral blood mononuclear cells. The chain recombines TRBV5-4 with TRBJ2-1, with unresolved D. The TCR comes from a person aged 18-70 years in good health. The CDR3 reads CASSSRPQANEQFF. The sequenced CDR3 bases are TGTGCCAGCAGTTCCCGACCTCAGGCCAATGAG.